This T cell receptor beta chain was observed in a study of T cell responses to AZD1222 COVID-19 vaccine (dated by TCRdb to the early 2020s). Background for the entire study: TCR sequencing was performed for over 230 trial participants, of whom around 210 were given two doses of AZD1222 and some 26 were given two doses of MenACWY control vaccine. Trial participants were enrolled into age subgroups of 18-55, 56-69 and 70-plus years, which contained approximately 150, 30 and 60 TCR-sequenced participants, respectively. Study-level results and caveats: Conclusions about previously exposed vaccinees are limited because only six or seven AZD1222 recipients were SARS-CoV-2 seropositive at baseline. The whole spike protein was spanned by vaccine-associated CD4 TCRs, and dominant responses were seen in regions 160-218 and 743-854. After two AZD1222 doses, both the breadth and the depth of spike-specific TCRs were significantly higher than at day 0 and than in MenACWY recipients. Because no day 14 peak-response samples were available, the repertoires could be characterized only after the peak T cell response. The 56-69-year group was small, and its depth increase did not reach significance, likely because of low power. Reportedly, close to half of the unique spike-specific TCRs recognized epitopes lying outside the regions that are mutated in the B.1.351 and B.1.1.7 variants. Most participants were white British and females outnumbered males, and the authors suggested that clonal diversity may have been underestimated.

The CDR3 regions of human TCRbeta chains were analyzed by immunosequencing. On the authors' methods: Repertoire TCRs were matched against a reference library of SARS-CoV-2-specific TCRs generated with the MIRA antigen-specificity platform. Breadth meant the fraction of unique TCRs that were SARS-CoV-2-associated, whereas depth meant the fraction of total T cells that were SARS-CoV-2-associated. Using the MIRA data, each spike-specific TCR was assigned both to the spike region to which the TCR was reactive and to a CD4 or CD8 class. Log10-transformed breadth and depth values were compared by one-way ANOVA with Sidak's multiple comparisons tests. The table was pulled from immuneACCESS by TCRdb, which kept in-frame rearrangements only. Such tables lose some clones; where checked, under half of the loss comes from unresolved V genes, and the rest has no known cause. That table gives V, J and clone size, and the DNA gave D and trimming. In all, the sample holds some 150,000 clones, and 90% to 95% of those were seen once. The ten most abundant clones make up less than 1.6% of the sample.

A note on this clone: Its cognate antigen has yet to be identified. No clone much larger than this one lies a single base away; base qualities are absent.

The CDR3 sequence holds 18 residues, the cysteine and phenylalanine included. Just CDR3 DNA is preserved here, 54 bases in frame from base 1. CDR1 LNHNV and CDR2 YYDKDF were looked up in the germline V gene (reference sequence). At the junction V is shortened by 0 bases and J by 6 bases; bases outside the gene matches: 11. Reading the label with the study, this specimen's time point is: about 28 days (+/-7) after the second vaccine dose. AZD1222 recipients whose second dose came at about 4 weeks and those whose second dose came at about 12 weeks were combined into one group, since spike-specific TCR depth and breadth did not differ between the two schedules. Samples from vaccinated people were obtained from the UK trials COV001 and COV002, which included a single-blind randomized controlled phase 2/3 trial of AZD1222 (ChAdOx1 nCoV-19) in healthy adults. For TCRbeta chain sequencing, PBMC samples were collected from trial participants at day 0 and at day 28 after the second dose.

The TCR comes from an adult who received the AZD1222 COVID-19 vaccine. The chain joins TRBV15 to TRBJ2-2; 9 central nucleotides agree with TRBD1. This specimen was peripheral blood, taken 28 days after the second AZD1222 dose. The CDR3: CATSRDRRTGVTAGELFF. The base sequence is TGTGCCACCAGCAGAGATCGGAGGACAGGGGTAACGGCCGGGGAGCTGTTTTTT.